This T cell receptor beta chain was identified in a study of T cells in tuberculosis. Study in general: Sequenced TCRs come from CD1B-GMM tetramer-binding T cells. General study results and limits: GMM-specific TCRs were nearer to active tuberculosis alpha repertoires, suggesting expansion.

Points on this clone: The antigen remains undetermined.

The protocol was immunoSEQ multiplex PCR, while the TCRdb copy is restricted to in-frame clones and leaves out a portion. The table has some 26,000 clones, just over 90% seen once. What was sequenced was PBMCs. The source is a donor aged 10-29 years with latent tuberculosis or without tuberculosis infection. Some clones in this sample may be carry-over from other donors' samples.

The CDR3 bases are TGTGCCAGCAGCTCACTAGCGGGGGGGACCAATGAGCAGTTCTTC. Protein: CASSSLAGGTNEQFF. The chain uses TRBV7-9 and TRBJ2-1, with 13 nucleotides matching TRBD2. CDR3 length equals 15 residues. The V gene end was trimmed by 4 bases and the J gene end by 6 bases; junction bases not matched to a gene: 3. Germline assignment: CDR1 SEHNR and CDR2 FQNEAQ (reference sequence).